This T cell receptor (beta chain) originates from a study of PD-L1 blockade in urothelial cancer. The number of samples from each patient was between 1 and 8, taken pretreatment and on-treatment. Germline CDR1 reads MDHEN; CDR2 reads SYDVKM. The CDR3 extends over 15 amino acids. Trimming cost V 3 bases and J 9 bases; bases outside gene matches: 9. Clones were read by immunoSEQ multiplex PCR, and TCRdb kept only the in-frame ones, dropping some. The data show 45,000 to 50,000 clones, with approximately 88% seen just once and almost 4% held by the top ten. The specimen was PBMCs, collected around atezolizumab (anti-PD-L1) treatment. The chain is built from TRBV28 and TRBJ2-1; 9 bases match TRBD2. The receptor was isolated from a man at least 80 years old with urothelial cancer. The CDR3 DNA sequence: TGTGCCAGCAGTTTTTTAGCGGGGGCCGGCGGTGAGCAGTTCTTC. Protein: CASSFLAGAGGEQFF.